What follows is one T cell receptor beta chain and its context. No antigen is known for it. Qualities for individual bases were not recorded, and no much larger clone is one base off. Reading the label with the study, this specimen's time point is: 2015-2016 season, pre-vaccination. Adults were given seasonal inactivated influenza vaccine (Fluvarix), and sorted blood CD4 subsets were followed by TCRB sequencing before and after vaccination. To be eligible, subjects had to be community-dwelling and could not have received an influenza vaccine during the previous 6 months. Subjects were excluded for influenza vaccine contraindications, substance abuse, HIV/AIDS, active malignancy, immunomodulatory medication, or active illness such as respiratory infection. At each time point, somewhere between 40 and 100 mL of blood was taken. Non-naive CD4+CXCR5+PD-1+ cells were defined as circulating Tfh and were sorted into ICOS+CD38+ and ICOS-CD38- fractions. PBMC were isolated using Ficoll-Paque PLUS or SepMate separation. Before DNA was extracted, the cell subsets were sorted from PBMC using a BD FACS Aria.

The source of the sample is a study of follicular helper T cells after annual influenza vaccination (dated by TCRdb to about 2017). Broadly, across the study: After each seasonal influenza vaccination, blood samples were collected on days 0, 7 and 28. Six subjects had multi-year samples: four covered two vaccination seasons and two covered three seasons. The 2015 samples were processed right after collection, while the 2013-2014 samples were cryopreserved. To study recall of cTfh clones, some subjects were followed through successive annual vaccinations in the 2013-2014, 2014-2015 and 2015-2016 seasons. One week after vaccination, a second recruited cohort of more than nine subjects (Table S1) displayed a similar ICOS+CD38+ cTfh response.

What the research found in general, with its limitations: Successive annual vaccinations recalled a recurrent oligoclonal ICOS+CD38+ cTfh response that contained tetramer and AIM influenza-specific clonotypes. Day 7 ICOS+CD38+ clones were most often found later in ICOS-CD38- cTfh, suggesting that subset may serve as a memory reservoir. ICOS+CD38+ cTfh clonality correlated with the frequency of that population, and its change correlated with the change in circulating plasmablast frequency. Because only 10-20% of the analyzed cells gave productive TCRB sequences, there was no way to sample rare clonotypes.

The CDR3 has 14 amino acids, counting the end cysteine and phenylalanine. Only the CDR3 DNA is retained, 42 bases long and in frame from the first base. CDR1 and CDR2, looked up from the germline V gene, are SQVTM and ANQGSEA. V is pared back by 7 bases and J by 4 bases, with 17 bases lying between the germline termini. Receptor amplification or capture employed the immunoSEQ multiplex PCR assay. Adaptive Biotechnologies carried out TCRB amplification, library preparation, sequencing and preliminary bioinformatics at Survey level resolution. For TCRB sequencing, genomic DNA from the sorted cTfh populations was amplified by multiplex PCR. As for the authors' bioinformatics: Clonality was calculated in R as 1 minus normalized Shannon entropy, and the Gini index was calculated with the R package ineq. To get the overlap score, the summed counts of shared sequences were divided by the total counts of all sequences in both of the compared samples. The significance of shared clonotypes was tested with Fisher's exact test, assuming a theoretical repertoire of 10^7 TCRB sequences. TCRdb obtained this table from immuneACCESS and retained in-frame rearrangements with V and J assigned. These tables miss some clones; where compared with another copy, unresolved V genes account for less than half of the shortfall, and the remainder is unexplained. D and trimming were read from the DNA, whereas the V and J calls and clone size are those reported in that table. The sample table holds approximately 9,000 clones, of which roughly 90% were seen once. Approximately 0.48% of the sample is taken by the ten largest.

The chain joins TRBV29-1 to TRBJ2-1; the D element might be TRBD1 or TRBD2, as each aligns at 5 bases. The receptor was isolated from an adult who received the influenza vaccine. Sequencing used CXCR5+ CD38- circulating T follicular helper cells from blood, obtained on the day of influenza vaccination. The cell subset or site label of this sample denotes: circulating Tfh, non-naive CD4+CXCR5+PD-1+ (ICOS+CD38+ or ICOS-CD38-). The CDR3 protein is CSAPGRGPYNEQFF. The sequence in DNA is TGCAGCGCACCGGGACGAGGACCTTACAATGAGCAGTTCTTC.